A selection of T cell receptor beta chains follows, all from one sample in a study of T cells after yellow fever vaccination. From the 5' RACE reads, TCRdb called clonotypes with MiXCR, one entry per CDR3 protein. In the table there are around 600,000 distinct CDR3 sequences, around an eighth of which are singletons. Here the sequenced sample was PBMCs, taken on the day of the yellow fever booster vaccination. Every receptor here comes from a man aged 25 to 45 who received the YFV17D yellow fever vaccine. The CDR3 runs from the conserved cysteine through the conserved F or W. A D gene is named only where the DNA matches it firmly. Clone sizes are given selectively: once, few, many, or a class where the clone is expanded.

d_call	clone_size	v_call	j_call	cdr3_nt	cdr3_aa
-	many	TRBV6-5	TRBJ2-7	TGTGCCAGCAGTTACTCTCCGGGACCTAGCCCCTACGAGCAGTACTTC	CASSYSPGPSPYEQYF
-	-	TRBV5-4	TRBJ2-4	TGTGCCAGCAGCTTGGGGCCAGGCGGATTTGACATTCAGTACTTC	CASSLGPGGFDIQYF
TRBD2	few	TRBV20-1	TRBJ2-5	TGCAGTGCTGTAGCGGGGCTCCAAGAGACCCAGTACTTC	CSAVAGLQETQYF
-	few	TRBV4-2	TRBJ2-2	TGTGCCAGCAGCCAAGAAAGGGGATCCGGCGCTGCCGGGGAGCTGTTTTTT	CASSQERGSGAAGELFF
TRBD2	-	TRBV3-1	TRBJ2-1	TGTGCCAGCAGCCAAGTTGCGGGAGTGTACAATGAGCAGTTCTTC	CASSQVAGVYNEQFF
-	-	TRBV6-1	TRBJ2-7	TGTGCCAGCAGTGAAGGTAGTTCCCTCTCCTACGAGCAGTACTTC	CASSEGSSLSYEQYF
-	many	TRBV7-2	TRBJ2-2	TGTGCCAGCAGCTTAGGCAGGTCCTTAGCCGGGGAGCTGTTTTTT	CASSLGRSLAGELFF
TRBD2	few	TRBV4-3	TRBJ2-3	TGCGCCAGCAGCCACCCCGCAGGGCGGGAGGGTTCAGATACGCAGTATTTT	CASSHPAGREGSDTQYF
-	many	TRBV28	TRBJ2-5	TGTGCCAGCAGTTCCTCCCCCGGGGCGTGGAAGACCCAGTACTTC	CASSSSPGAWKTQYF
-	few	TRBV7-9	TRBJ2-5	TGTGCCAGCAGCTTGTCACTGGGGGCGGGGGATGAGACCCAGTACTTC	CASSLSLGAGDETQYF
TRBD2	few	TRBV12-3/TRBV12-4	TRBJ2-3	TGTGCCAGCAGCCCGCCGAGCGGGGGTACCACAGATACGCAGTATTTT	CASSPPSGGTTDTQYF
-	few	TRBV5-1	TRBJ2-4	TGCGCCAGCAGGAAAGAGAACATTCAGTACTTC	CASRKENIQYF
TRBD1	few	TRBV6-2/TRBV6-3	TRBJ2-2	TGTGCCAGCGGCTTACCGGGACAGTCCACCGGGGAGCTGTTTTTT	CASGLPGQSTGELFF
-	few	TRBV6-5	TRBJ2-7	TGTGCCAGCAGTTACTCTGGACGCAGCACCTACGAGCAGTACTTC	CASSYSGRSTYEQYF
TRBD2	few	TRBV28	TRBJ2-3	TGTGCCAGCACCAGTGCTCTCCTAGGACTAGCGGGAAACACCACAGATACGCAGTATTTT	CASTSALLGLAGNTTDTQYF
-	-	TRBV10-3	TRBJ2-7	TGTGCCATCAGTGAGTCGGAAGGGTTGAGCTCCTACGAGCAGTACTTC	CAISESEGLSSYEQYF
-	few	TRBV15	TRBJ2-5	TGTGCCCTCCGGGACGTTCCCATTAATTGGGAGACCCAGTACTTC	CALRDVPINWETQYF
-	few	TRBV28	TRBJ2-2	TGTGCCAGCATGGGTTACACCGGGGAGCTGTTTTTT	CASMGYTGELFF
-	many	TRBV7-2	TRBJ2-1	TGTGCCAGCAGCTTAATTGGGAGCGACGAGCAGTTCTTC	CASSLIGSDEQFF
-	-	TRBV7-2	TRBJ2-3	TGTGCCAGCAGGCCAGCGGGTACTAGCACAGATACGCAGTATTTT	CASRPAGTSTDTQYF
-	-	TRBV6-1	TRBJ2-7	TGTGCCAGCAGTGCGGCCTTTTCGACAGAGCTCTACGAGCAGTACTTC	CASSAAFSTELYEQYF
-	few	TRBV20-1	TRBJ1-1	TGCAGTGCTTCCGACAGGTTGAACACTGAAGCTTTCTTT	CSASDRLNTEAFF
-	-	TRBV29-1	TRBJ2-7	TGCAGCGTTGCTTTCCGGAGTCCCGAGCAGTACTTC	CSVAFRSPEQYF
TRBD2	many	TRBV4-2	TRBJ2-3	TGTGCCAGCAGCCAAGAAGGAGCGGGAGGAGATACGCAGTATTTT	CASSQEGAGGDTQYF
-	few	TRBV18	TRBJ2-7	TGTGCCAGCTCACCTAATGGGCCCTACGAGCAGTACTTC	CASSPNGPYEQYF
TRBD2	few	TRBV29-1	TRBJ2-3	TGCAGCGTTGGGGGATCGTATAGCGGGAGCTCCCGATCAAATACGCAGTATTTT	CSVGGSYSGSSRSNTQYF
-	once	TRBV7-8	TRBJ2-7	TGTGCCAGCAGCTTGGGGCGGACTATCTCCTACGAGCAGTACTTC	CASSLGRTISYEQYF
-	-	TRBV10-3	TRBJ2-7	TGTGCCATCAGCGCATCTAGCGTCCACGAGCAGTACTTC	CAISASSVHEQYF
-	-	TRBV5-1	TRBJ1-2	TGCGCCAGCGGATTACCGAGTACGGGCTACACCTTC	CASGLPSTGYTF
TRBD1	-	TRBV9	TRBJ2-3	TGTGCCAGCAGCATTGGACAGGCCACAGATACGCAGTATTTT	CASSIGQATDTQYF
-	-	TRBV19	TRBJ2-1	TGTGCCAGTAGTATAGCGGGGAGCGGAGTTTACAATGAGCAGTTCTTC	CASSIAGSGVYNEQFF
TRBD2	-	TRBV3-1	TRBJ2-3	TGTGCCAGCAGCCAAGACCCCGGGACTAGCGGGAGGAGGGGAGATACGCAGTATTTT	CASSQDPGTSGRRGDTQYF
TRBD2	few	TRBV29-1	TRBJ2-4	TGCAGCGTTGTTCGGGTTTCGGGAGGTACGGACATTCAGTACTTC	CSVVRVSGGTDIQYF
-	many	TRBV6-2/TRBV6-3	TRBJ2-3	TGTGCCAGCCGCCCCCTCTCCGGAGCAGATACGCAGTATTTT	CASRPLSGADTQYF
TRBD1	-	TRBV3-1	TRBJ1-1	TGTGCCAGCAGCCAGAGACAGGGGAATGAAGCTTTCTTT	CASSQRQGNEAFF
-	many	TRBV11-2	TRBJ2-3	TGTGCCAGCAGCCCCTCGACGGCTGCGGGACCGCGGTTGTCGGTAGATACGCAGTATTTT	CASSPSTAAGPRLSVDTQYF
-	few	TRBV20-1	TRBJ2-2	TGCAGTGCAGGGGGGCAGGTCCCCGGGGAGCTGTTTTTT	CSAGGQVPGELFF
-	-	TRBV29-1	TRBJ1-2	TGCAGCGTAGTCCAGGGTTCTGGTGGCTACACCTTC	CSVVQGSGGYTF
-	-	TRBV5-1	TRBJ2-3	TGCGCCAGCAGCTTGGTTGCGTACAACACAGATACGCAGTATTTT	CASSLVAYNTDTQYF
TRBD2	-	TRBV3-1	TRBJ2-1	TGTGCCAGCAGCCGCCCTAGCGGGAGCGACAATGAGCAGTTCTTC	CASSRPSGSDNEQFF
-	few	TRBV12-3/TRBV12-4	TRBJ1-2	TGTGCCAGCAGTTTCGAGGGGCCCTATGGCTACACCTTC	CASSFEGPYGYTF
-	-	TRBV13	TRBJ2-3	TGTGCCAGCAGCACCTACCGGGGGGATACGCAGTATTTT	CASSTYRGDTQYF
-	few	TRBV6-1	TRBJ1-3	TGTGCCAGCAGGCGGATTTTTGAAAACACCATATATTTT	CASRRIFENTIYF
-	few	TRBV14	TRBJ1-5	TGTGCCAGCAGCCATTTGCGCCAGCCCCAGCATTTT	CASSHLRQPQHF
-	few	TRBV7-2	TRBJ2-3	TGTGCCAGCAGCTCAGCATATACGCAGTATTTT	CASSSAYTQYF
TRBD2	few	TRBV5-4	TRBJ2-1	TGTGCCAGCAGCTTTTCGGGGACTAGCGGGAGCCTGTTCTTC	CASSFSGTSGSLFF
TRBD2	few	TRBV28	TRBJ2-3	TGTGCCAGCAGACGGGGGACTAGCGGGGCCGCCGATACGCAGTATTTT	CASRRGTSGAADTQYF
-	-	TRBV29-1	TRBJ1-1	TGCAGCGGGCACCTGGGGGGGATGAACACTGAAGCTTTCTTT	CSGHLGGMNTEAFF
-	many	TRBV12-3/TRBV12-4	TRBJ2-2	TGTGCCAGCTATTACACCGGGGAGCTGTTTTTT	CASYYTGELFF
TRBD2	few	TRBV18	TRBJ2-7	TGTGCCAGCTCACCACCGAGCGGGAGTGTAGGCGAGCAGTACTTC	CASSPPSGSVGEQYF
-	-	TRBV20-1	TRBJ1-1	TGCAGTGCCCATCTCGCCCGGGCTTTCTTT	CSAHLARAFF
-	few	TRBV24-1	TRBJ2-7	TGTGCCACCAAAGAGGGCGTTAGCTCCTACGAGCAGTACTTC	CATKEGVSSYEQYF